The text below deals with one T cell receptor beta chain. This specimen belongs to a study of control samples from healthy donors and cancer patients. Profiling relied on immunoSEQ multiplex PCR, and the TCRdb table lists in-frame clones only, not all of them. The table includes 150,000 to 200,000 clones, 91% detected once. The CDR3 extends over 13 amino acids. The germline CDR1 and CDR2 sequences are SGHTA and FQGNSA. With 1 base removed from V and 7 bases from J, the gap between germline ends came to 8 bases. The sequencing input was blood. The chain employs TRBV7-2 and TRBJ2-1, with D possibly being TRBD1 (5 bases). This sequence was found in a woman aged 25 to 39 in good health. The DNA for the CDR3 is TGTGCCAGCAGCTTAGGGGGCCGGAATGAGCAGTTCTTC. Amino acids: CASSLGGRNEQFF.